These T cell receptor beta chains were read from a single sample in a study of T cell changes during pregnancy in multiple sclerosis. Using immunoSEQ multiplex PCR, the repertoire was profiled, and TCRdb retains in-frame clones only, with some absent. This table has more than 55,000 clones, roughly nine tenths appearing once. The sample was peripheral blood, taken in the second trimester of pregnancy. The receptors come from a female donor with multiple sclerosis, enrolled in a pregnancy study. Each CDR3 is given with its conserved first and last residue.

v_call cdr3_aa
TRBV7-8 CASSLEPGHYEQYF
TRBV7-9 CASSPRTGRQKETQYF
TRBV7-6 CASSFSGGSTDTQYF
TRBV28 CASSLGFRFGQPQHF
TRBV6-1 CASSAGTGNYGYTF
TRBV6-1 CASSETTRGNSPLHF
TRBV27 CASSLVGGRGNTEAFF
TRBV6-1 CASSVRLGGETQYF
TRBV29-1 CSGRQGRGEAFF
TRBV7-6 CASSLTRQETQYF
TRBV11-2 CASSLDSGSRSVYF
TRBV9 CASSGPFAYNEQFF
TRBV18 CASSPVRGLVAEAFF
TRBV5-6 CASSWGQGETQYF
TRBV18 CASSPTGTGLATNEKLFF
TRBV5-6 CASSGRPDSSYGYTF
TRBV19 CAGSSSGNTGELFF
TRBV5-4 CASSLGPSGGVYF
TRBV7-9 CASSLVENYGYTF
TRBV27 CASSLTLAGAEYEQYF
TRBV7-3 CASSPGGGFDEQFF
TRBV20-1 CMGQGVVEQYF
TRBV6-5 CATHPPGGNSPLHF
TRBV10-1 CASSESLQGVRETQYF
TRBV6-5 CASSYSNRDSYEQFF
TRBV19 CASSIGGGTEAFF
TRBV5-1 CASSLGQTGELFF
TRBV7-2 CASRVRDILNTEAFF
TRBV30 CAYASDGGETQYF
TRBV19 CASSRGTSGGIDEQYF
TRBV5-1 CASSLNTYTDTQYF
TRBV7-2 CASSLAISGGINEQFF
TRBV7-2 CASLFGGTDTQYF
TRBV2 CASSDGGSYNSPLHF
TRBV12-5 CASGQRLAANTGELFF
TRBV5-5 CASSLTSGRDTIYF
TRBV19 CASSWGTGLNTEAFF
TRBV12-5 CASGLGTENGWAEAFF
TRBV5-8 CASSLAGLHSDEQFF
TRBV28 CASSSVFYEQYF
TRBV19 CASRHRGNTEAFF
TRBV6-5 CASSYSNGGNEQFF
TRBV30 CAWSAQVDTQYF
TRBV27 CASSSQQGFSAEAFF
TRBV2 CASFGRAGSNEQFF
TRBV7-6 CASSLGGRAYEQYF